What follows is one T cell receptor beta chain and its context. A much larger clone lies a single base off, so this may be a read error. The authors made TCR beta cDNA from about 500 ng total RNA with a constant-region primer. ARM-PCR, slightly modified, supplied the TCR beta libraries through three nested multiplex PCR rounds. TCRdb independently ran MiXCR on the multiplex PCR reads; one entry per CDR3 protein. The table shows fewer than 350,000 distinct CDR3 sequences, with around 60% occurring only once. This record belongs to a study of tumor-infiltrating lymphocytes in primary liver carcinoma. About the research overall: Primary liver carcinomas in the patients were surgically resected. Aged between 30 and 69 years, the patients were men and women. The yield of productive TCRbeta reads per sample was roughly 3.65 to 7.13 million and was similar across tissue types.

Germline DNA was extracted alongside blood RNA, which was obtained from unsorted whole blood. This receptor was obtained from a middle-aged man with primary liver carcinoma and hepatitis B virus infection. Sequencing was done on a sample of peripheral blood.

In DNA, the CDR3 is TGTGCCTGGAGTTTACCATATTGGACCTCAAACTACGAGCAGCACTTC. Amino acid sequence: CAWSLPYWTSNYEQHF. The genes are TRBV30 and TRBJ2-7; D gene ambiguous. This CDR3 has 16 amino acids. Germline CDR1 and CDR2: GTSNPN and SVGIG (reference sequence).